This T cell receptor (beta chain) was documented in a study of T cell changes during pregnancy in multiple sclerosis. The CDR3 loop spans 16 amino acids. Deletions cut 4 bases from V and 7 bases from J, with 20 bases between. Germline CDR1 LGHNA, CDR2 YSLEER. TCRdb's table, derived via immunoSEQ multiplex PCR, lists solely in-frame clones and lacks some. The sample contains some 74,000 clones, around 92% of which appear only once. The TCR was taken from a female donor with multiple sclerosis, enrolled in a pregnancy study. The chain combines TRBV4-3 with TRBJ2-1, with D possibly matching TRBD1 (5 bases). Sequencing was performed on peripheral blood, taken before pregnancy. The CDR3 spells CASSRDRAGHFNEQFF. The CDR3 DNA reads TGCGCCAGCAGCCGGGATCGAGCAGGGCATTTTAATGAGCAGTTCTTC.